Following are 16 T cell receptor beta chains from one sample sequenced in a study of T-cell memory formation after mild COVID-19. TCRdb passed the 5' RACE reads through MiXCR, listing each CDR3 protein once. The repertoire holds a few hundred thousand distinct CDR3 sequences, with 21% as singletons. Sequencing input: PBMCs or a T cell subset sorted from them (not recorded which). These receptor sequences come from an adult woman who had mild COVID-19 (a few samples of this study predate the infection). Cell type and time point are not known.

This clonotype has a handful of counts. The J gene is TRBJ1-1, the V gene TRBV20-1; TRBD1 might be the D (6 bases). Trimming cost V 5 bases and J 2 bases, with 12 bases left between them. Germline V CDR1 and CDR2: DFQATT, SNEGSKA (reference sequence). The CDR3 has 13 residues. CDR3 region: CSAQGRINTEAFF. CDR3 nucleotide sequence: TGCAGTGCTCAGGGGCGGATAAACACTGAAGCTTTCTTT.

The chain has TRBV29-1 and TRBJ2-5; a possible D gene is TRBD2 (5 bases). V lost 3 bases, J lost 0 bases, and 14 bases lay in between. Germline lookup yields CDR1 SQVTM and CDR2 ANQGSEA. This CDR3 is built from 15 residues. CDR3 amino acids: CSVEVAREYQETQYF. CDR3 DNA sequence: TGCAGCGTTGAGGTAGCTAGGGAGTACCAAGAGACCCAGTACTTC.

The sample holds a few counts of this clonotype. The chain has TRBV10-3 and TRBJ2-2; 8 bases agree with TRBD2. Germline V gene data show CDR1 as ENHRY and CDR2 as SYGVKD. Trimming at V came to 0 bases and at J to 2 bases, leaving 5 bases not matched to a gene. The CDR3 consists of 17 residues. The CDR3 DNA sequence: TGTGCCATCAGTGAGTCGCCTAGCGGGTATAACACCGGGGAGCTGTTTTTT. Protein product: CAISESPSGYNTGELFF.

This clonotype was counted between two and nine times. V is TRBV7-9 and J is TRBJ1-2, with a weak D call TRBD1 (6 bases). CDR1 and CDR2 from the germline V gene are SEHNR and FQNEAQ (reference sequence). The CDR3 is 14 residues long. Trimming removed 8 bases at V and 5 bases at J, with 18 bases between. The CDR3 DNA is TGTGCCAGCCTATCCCCGGGACACACGTATGGCTACACCTTC. Translated: CASLSPGHTYGYTF.

This clonotype was seen more than once but under ten times. The chain joins TRBV7-3 to TRBJ2-5; D perhaps matches TRBD2 (6 bases). Trimming took 5 bases from V and 0 from J, leaving 13 bases between them. Germline loops: CDR1 SGHTA, CDR2 FQGTGA. The CDR3 consists of 15 residues. The CDR3, as DNA: TGTGCCAGCAGCCCCAACCGGGGGAACCAAGAGACCCAGTACTTC. Its protein product is CASSPNRGNQETQYF. The full variable domain, rest sourced from reference TRBV7-3 and TRBJ2-5, is GAGVSQTPSNKVTEKGKYVELRCDPISGHTALYWYRQSLGQGPEFLIYFQGTGAADDSGLPNDRFFAVRPEGSVSTLKIQRTERGDSAVYLCASSPNRGNQETQYFGPGTRLLVL.

V is TRBV5-1 and J is TRBJ2-7; D remains unclear. Germline lookup yields CDR1 SGHRS and CDR2 YFSETQ. There are 12 residues in the CDR3. V lost 1 base, J lost 4 bases, and 6 bases lay in between. Here the CDR3 reads CASSLYGYEQYF. The DNA of the CDR3 is TGCGCCAGCAGCTTGTACGGGTACGAGCAGTACTTC.

The J gene is TRBJ1-2, the V gene TRBV7-9; perhaps TRBD1 as D (5 bases). The CDR3 has 15 residues. Germline V gene data show CDR1 as SEHNR and CDR2 as FQNEAQ (reference sequence). With 5 bases removed from V and 2 bases from J, the gap between germline ends came to 15 bases. The CDR3 is CASSHSDRANYGYTF. DNA of the CDR3: TGTGCCAGCAGCCATTCAGACAGAGCGAACTATGGCTACACCTTC.

This clonotype was picked up a small number of times. V and J are TRBV4-3 and TRBJ2-1; TRBD2 aligns across 13 bases. CDR1 and CDR2 from the germline V gene are LGHNA and YSLEER. V lost 1 base, J lost 9 bases, and 12 bases stayed unmatched. The CDR3 is 18 residues long. The CDR3 coding sequence is TGCGCCAGCAGCCAAGGGACTAGCGGGAGCTTTTCTTTGGGTGAGCAGTTCTTC. Translation gives CASSQGTSGSFSLGEQFF.

At least ten counts were recorded for this clonotype. J is TRBJ2-1 and V is TRBV11-2; D tentatively reads TRBD1 or TRBD2 (5 bases each). V lost 3 bases and J 0 bases, leaving 9 bases between the germline ends. Germline V gene data show CDR1 as SGHAT and CDR2 as FQNNGV. CDR3 length equals 15 residues. CDR3 loop: CASSFEGSSYNEQFF. Here the CDR3 DNA reads TGTGCCAGCAGCTTTGAGGGGAGCTCCTACAATGAGCAGTTCTTC.

The CDR3: CSALPLRGAYEQYF. The DNA for the CDR3 is TGCAGTGCTCTCCCCCTTCGAGGAGCCTACGAGCAGTACTTC. This sequence joins TRBV20-1 and TRBJ2-7; no clear D. Germline values: CDR1 DFQATT, CDR2 SNEGSKA (reference sequence). Trimming cost V 5 bases and J 2 bases, with 16 bases left between them. The CDR3 is 14 residues long.

This clonotype was observed at least ten times. A much larger clonotype is one base distant, so this may be a read error. The chain employs TRBV7-6 and TRBJ2-1; 9 bases fit TRBD2. Germline lookup yields CDR1 SGHVS and CDR2 FNYEAQ. This CDR3 has 15 amino acids. The V and J ends lost 1 base and 5 bases, in that order; junction bases with no gene match: 3. The CDR3 DNA reads TGTGCCAGCAGCTTAGGCGGGAGGGCCGACAATGAGCAGTTCTTC. It specifies CASSLGGRADNEQFF.

This clonotype was found a few times. The chain carries TRBV4-1 and TRBJ2-2; a possible D gene is TRBD2 (5 bases). Trimming removed 7 bases from V and 10 bases from J, with 25 bases in between. Germline V gives CDR1 MGHRA, CDR2 YSYEKL. The CDR3 has 16 amino acids. DNA for the CDR3: TGCGCCAGCACCCGGATGGAGGTCCCCAGCCTGGAGGAGCTGTTTTTT. This codes for CASTRMEVPSLEELFF.

This clonotype was detected only a few times. V usage is TRBV6-6 and J usage is TRBJ1-1; D remains unclear. The V end was cut by 7 bases, the J end by 2 bases, with 11 bases between. This CDR3 is built from 13 residues. Germline CDR1 reads MNHNY; CDR2 reads SVGAGI (reference sequence). CDR3 DNA: TGTGCCAGCACCGACGGCCCAAACACTGAAGCTTTCTTT. Protein: CASTDGPNTEAFF.

In this sample, this clonotype turned up a few times. The chain carries TRBV24-1 and TRBJ2-3; 7 positions match TRBD2. With V trimmed by 3 bases and J by 1 base, 6 bases remained unmatched. CDR3 length: 16 amino acids. Germline CDR1 reads KGHDR; CDR2 reads SFDVKD. CDR3 protein: CATSDHPGRGTDTQYF. As DNA, the CDR3 is TGTGCCACCAGTGATCACCCAGGGAGGGGCACAGATACGCAGTATTTT.

The chain recombines TRBV7-3 with TRBJ2-7, with 7 bases aligning to TRBD1. Germline CDR1 is SGHTA and CDR2 is FQGTGA. The trim removed 5 bases at V and 2 bases at J, leaving 6 bases unmatched. The CDR3 totals 14 residues. In nucleotides, the CDR3 is TGTGCCAGCAGCCCGACGGGACAGCCCTACGAGCAGTACTTC. Its translation: CASSPTGQPYEQYF. Combining the CDR3 with reference TRBV7-3 and TRBJ2-7 gives the whole variable domain GAGVSQTPSNKVTEKGKYVELRCDPISGHTALYWYRQSLGQGPEFLIYFQGTGAADDSGLPNDRFFAVRPEGSVSTLKIQRTERGDSAVYLCASSPTGQPYEQYFGPGTRLTVT.

The V and J genes are TRBV5-4 and TRBJ2-7, with 13 bases fitting TRBD2. In germline, CDR1 is SGHNT, CDR2 YYREEE (reference sequence). This CDR3 comprises 16 residues. J gave up 5 bases and V 0 bases, and 5 bases lay outside the gene matches. CDR3: CASSLAGTSGIHEQYF. The CDR3 DNA reads TGTGCCAGCAGCTTGGCCGGGACTAGCGGGATCCACGAGCAGTACTTC.